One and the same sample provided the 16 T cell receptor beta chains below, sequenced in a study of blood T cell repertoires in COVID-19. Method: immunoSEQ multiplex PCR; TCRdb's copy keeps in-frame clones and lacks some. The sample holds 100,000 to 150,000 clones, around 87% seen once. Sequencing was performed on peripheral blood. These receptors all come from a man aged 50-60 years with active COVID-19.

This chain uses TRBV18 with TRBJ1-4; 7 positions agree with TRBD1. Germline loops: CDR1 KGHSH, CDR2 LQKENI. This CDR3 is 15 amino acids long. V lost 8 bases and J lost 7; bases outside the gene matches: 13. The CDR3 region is CASRTDREEGEKLFF. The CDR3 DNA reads TGTGCCAGCCGGACAGACAGGGAAGAGGGTGAAAAACTGTTTTTT.

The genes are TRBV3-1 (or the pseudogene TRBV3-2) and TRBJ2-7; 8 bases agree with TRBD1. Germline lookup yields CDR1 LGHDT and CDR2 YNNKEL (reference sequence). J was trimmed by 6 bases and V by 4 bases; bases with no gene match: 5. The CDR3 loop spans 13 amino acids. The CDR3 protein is CASSPSGGAEQYF. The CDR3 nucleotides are TGTGCCAGCAGCCCCTCAGGGGGCGCCGAGCAGTACTTC.

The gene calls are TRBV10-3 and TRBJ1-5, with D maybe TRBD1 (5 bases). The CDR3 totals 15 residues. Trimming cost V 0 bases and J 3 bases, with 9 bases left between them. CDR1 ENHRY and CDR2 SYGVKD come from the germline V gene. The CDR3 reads CAISESARVNQPQHF. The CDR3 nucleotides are TGTGCCATCAGTGAGTCGGCCAGGGTCAATCAGCCCCAGCATTTT.

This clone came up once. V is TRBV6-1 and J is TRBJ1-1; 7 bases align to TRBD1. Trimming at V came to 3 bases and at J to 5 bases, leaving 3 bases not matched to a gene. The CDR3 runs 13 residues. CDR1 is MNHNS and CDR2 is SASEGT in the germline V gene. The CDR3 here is CASSDRGHTEAFF. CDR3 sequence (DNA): TGTGCCAGCAGTGATAGGGGGCATACTGAAGCTTTCTTT.

The CDR3 sequence is CASSDYGAGVGELFF. The CDR3 DNA reads as TGTGCCAGCAGCGATTACGGGGCGGGGGTCGGGGAGCTGTTTTTT. The chain uses TRBV5-4 and TRBJ2-2; 7 positions match TRBD2. This CDR3 spans 15 amino acids. Trimming at V came to 4 bases and at J to 7 bases, leaving 10 bases not matched to a gene. Germline V gene data show CDR1 as SGHNT and CDR2 as YYREEE (reference sequence).

The CDR3 sequence: CASSQDPLLAGSNEKLFF. The CDR3, as DNA: TGTGCCAGCAGCCAAGATCCGCTCCTCGCAGGTTCTAATGAAAAACTGTTTTTT. V gene TRBV4-2 combines with J gene TRBJ1-4, with D hard to call. Germline CDR1 and CDR2: LGHNA and YNFKEQ. This CDR3 has 18 amino acids. V was cut by 0 bases and J by 3 bases, with 17 bases left in between.

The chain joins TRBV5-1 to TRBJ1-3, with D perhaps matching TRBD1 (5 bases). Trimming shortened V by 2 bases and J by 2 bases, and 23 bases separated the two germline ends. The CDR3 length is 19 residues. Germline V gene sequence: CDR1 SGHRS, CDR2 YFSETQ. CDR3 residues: CASSFCGDRVNRTGNTIYF. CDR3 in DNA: TGCGCCAGCAGCTTCTGCGGGGATAGGGTCAACAGGACTGGAAACACCATATATTTT.

The CDR3 DNA reads TGTGCCAGCAGCCCCCGAAGGACTAGCGGGGGAGAGACCCAGTACTTC. Protein: CASSPRRTSGGETQYF. V is TRBV7-2 and J is TRBJ2-5; 13 nucleotides align to TRBD2. Germline V gene data show CDR1 as SGHTA and CDR2 as FQGNSA. After removal of 5 bases from V and 4 bases from J, the junction contained 7 bases not matched to a gene. The CDR3 loop spans 16 amino acids.

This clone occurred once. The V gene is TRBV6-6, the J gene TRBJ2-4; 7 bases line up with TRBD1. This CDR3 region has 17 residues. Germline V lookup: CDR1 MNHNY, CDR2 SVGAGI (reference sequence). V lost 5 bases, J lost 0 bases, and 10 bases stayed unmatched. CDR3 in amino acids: CASSRDSFTLAKNIQYF. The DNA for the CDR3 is TGTGCCAGCAGTCGGGACAGCTTTACCCTAGCCAAAAACATTCAGTACTTC.

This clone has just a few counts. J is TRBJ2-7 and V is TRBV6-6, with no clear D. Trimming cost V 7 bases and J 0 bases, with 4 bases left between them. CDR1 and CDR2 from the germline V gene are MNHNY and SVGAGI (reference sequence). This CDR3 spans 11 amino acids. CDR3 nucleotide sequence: TGTGCCAGCACAGGCTCCTACGAGCAGTACTTC. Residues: CASTGSYEQYF.

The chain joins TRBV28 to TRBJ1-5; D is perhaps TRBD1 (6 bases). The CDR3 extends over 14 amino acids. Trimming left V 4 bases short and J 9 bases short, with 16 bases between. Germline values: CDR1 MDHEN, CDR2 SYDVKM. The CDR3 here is CASSSGQQKRPQHF. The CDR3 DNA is TGTGCCAGCAGTTCGGGACAACAGAAAAGGCCCCAGCATTTT. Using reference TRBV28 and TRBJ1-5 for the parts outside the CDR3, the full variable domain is DVKVTQSSRYLVKRTGEKVFLECVQDMDHENMFWYRQDPGLGLRLIYFSYDVKMKEKGDIPEGYSVSREKKERFSLILESASTNQTSMYLCASSSGQQKRPQHFGDGTRLSIL.

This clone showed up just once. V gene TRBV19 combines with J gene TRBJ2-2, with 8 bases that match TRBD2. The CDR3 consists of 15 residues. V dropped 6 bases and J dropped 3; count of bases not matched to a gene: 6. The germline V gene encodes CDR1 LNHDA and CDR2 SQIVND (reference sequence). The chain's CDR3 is CASRAAGVYTGELFF. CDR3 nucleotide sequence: TGTGCCAGTAGGGCAGCGGGGGTTTACACCGGGGAGCTGTTTTTT.

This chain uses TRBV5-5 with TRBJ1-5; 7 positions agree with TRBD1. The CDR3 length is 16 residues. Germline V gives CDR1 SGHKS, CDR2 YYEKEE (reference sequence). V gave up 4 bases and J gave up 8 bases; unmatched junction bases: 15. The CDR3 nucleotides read TGTGCCAGCAGCCCCCGGGAAGGAGGGGGCGTAAAGCCCCAGCATTTT. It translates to CASSPREGGGVKPQHF.

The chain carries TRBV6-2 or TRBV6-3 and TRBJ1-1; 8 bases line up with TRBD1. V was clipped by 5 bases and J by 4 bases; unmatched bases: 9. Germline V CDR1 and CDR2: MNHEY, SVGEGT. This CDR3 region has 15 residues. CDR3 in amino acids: CASSKSQGALTEAFF. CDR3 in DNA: TGTGCCAGCAGTAAAAGTCAGGGGGCTCTCACTGAAGCTTTCTTT.

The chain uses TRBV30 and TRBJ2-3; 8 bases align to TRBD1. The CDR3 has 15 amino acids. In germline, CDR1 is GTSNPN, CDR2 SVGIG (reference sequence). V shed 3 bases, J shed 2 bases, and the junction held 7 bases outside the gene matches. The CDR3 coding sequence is TGTGCCTGGAGCCCCGGACAGGGATCCACAGATACGCAGTATTTT. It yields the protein CAWSPGQGSTDTQYF. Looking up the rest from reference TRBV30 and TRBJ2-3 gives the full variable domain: SQTIHQWPATLVQPVGSPLSLECTVEGTSNPNLYWYRQAAGRGLQLLFYSVGIGQISSEVPQNLSASRPQDRQFILSSKKLLLSDSGFYLCAWSPGQGSTDTQYFGPGTRLTVL.

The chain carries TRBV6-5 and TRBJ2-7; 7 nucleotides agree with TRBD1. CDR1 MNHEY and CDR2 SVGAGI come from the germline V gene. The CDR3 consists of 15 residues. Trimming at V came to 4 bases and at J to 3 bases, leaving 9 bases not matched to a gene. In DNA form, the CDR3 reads TGTGCCAGCAGTTTCCGACAGGGAGAATACTACGAGCAGTACTTC. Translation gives CASSFRQGEYYEQYF.